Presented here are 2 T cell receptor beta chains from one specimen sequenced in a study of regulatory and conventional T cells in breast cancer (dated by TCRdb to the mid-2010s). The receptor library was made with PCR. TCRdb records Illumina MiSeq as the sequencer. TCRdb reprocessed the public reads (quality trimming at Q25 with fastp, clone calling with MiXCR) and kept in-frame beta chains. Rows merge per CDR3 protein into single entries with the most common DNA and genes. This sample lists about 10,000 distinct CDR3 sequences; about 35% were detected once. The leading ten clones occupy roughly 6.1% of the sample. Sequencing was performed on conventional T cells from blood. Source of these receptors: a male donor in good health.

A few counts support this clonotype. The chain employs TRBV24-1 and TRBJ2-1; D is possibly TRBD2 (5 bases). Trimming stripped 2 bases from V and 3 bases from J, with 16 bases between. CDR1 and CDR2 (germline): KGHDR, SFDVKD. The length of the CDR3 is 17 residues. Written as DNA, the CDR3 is TGTGCCACCAGTGATTCAATGAGAACTAGAAACTACAATGAGCAGTTCTTC. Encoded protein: CATSDSMRTRNYNEQFF.

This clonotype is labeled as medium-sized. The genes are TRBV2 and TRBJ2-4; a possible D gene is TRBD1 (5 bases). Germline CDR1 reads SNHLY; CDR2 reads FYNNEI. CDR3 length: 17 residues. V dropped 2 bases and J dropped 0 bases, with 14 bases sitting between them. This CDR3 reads CASSERGMGQAKNIQYF. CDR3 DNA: TGTGCCAGCAGTGAAAGGGGTATGGGTCAAGCCAAAAACATTCAGTACTTC.